This TCR beta chain was recorded in a study of blood T cell repertoires in COVID-19. Study overall: The study drew acute and convalescent COVID-19 samples from the United States, Italy and Spain.

This clone was detected a few times. The protocol was immunoSEQ multiplex PCR, while the TCRdb copy is restricted to in-frame clones and leaves out a portion. The repertoire holds 400,000 to 550,000 clones, with nearly 90% as singletons. This study enrolled people aged 18 to 89 from about two dozen US geographic areas. Assignment of participants to cohorts was predicated upon participant-reported clinical history. The receptor comes from a young woman with acute COVID-19. Input material: PBMCs or T cells enriched from blood (not recorded which).

The CDR3 DNA is TGTGCCAGCAGTCACACTAGCGGCTCCTACAATGAGCAGTTCTTC. The encoded protein is CASSHTSGSYNEQFF. This chain uses TRBV6-5 with TRBJ2-1; 8 bases line up with TRBD2. The germline gives CDR1 MNHEY, CDR2 SVGAGI. CDR3 length: 15 residues. J lost 0 bases, V lost 5 bases, and 3 bases had no gene match.